The clone carrying this T cell receptor beta chain was seen more than once but under ten times. What it recognizes is unknown. This entry comes from a study of T-cell memory formation after mild COVID-19. Researchers used 5'RACE with constant-segment primers to make TCR alpha and TCR beta cDNA libraries that carry sample barcodes and UMIs. TCRdb reprocessed the 5' RACE reads with MiXCR, giving one entry per CDR3 protein. The sample shows a few hundred thousand distinct CDR3 sequences, approximately 20% of them seen only once. Overall study results and limits: Second-wave clones that peaked on day 37 lacked confirmed SARS-CoV-2 specificity. Pre-infection memory showed some responding clones, and this suggested that cross-reactive memory joined.

The junction had 11 bases not matched to a gene; V was cut back by 5 bases and J by 11 bases. CDR3 length: 13 residues. Germline V gives CDR1 SGHTA, CDR2 FQGNSA. This sequence was found in a man between 18 and 29 years old who had mild COVID-19 (a few samples of this study predate the infection). Cell type and time point are not known. Sample: PBMCs or a T cell subset sorted from them (not recorded which). This chain joins TRBV7-2 and TRBJ1-1; 7 nucleotides agree with TRBD1. The CDR3 region has the DNA TGTGCCAGCAGCCTAGAGACAGGGTCCCCGGCTTTCTTT. It is translated as CASSLETGSPAFF.